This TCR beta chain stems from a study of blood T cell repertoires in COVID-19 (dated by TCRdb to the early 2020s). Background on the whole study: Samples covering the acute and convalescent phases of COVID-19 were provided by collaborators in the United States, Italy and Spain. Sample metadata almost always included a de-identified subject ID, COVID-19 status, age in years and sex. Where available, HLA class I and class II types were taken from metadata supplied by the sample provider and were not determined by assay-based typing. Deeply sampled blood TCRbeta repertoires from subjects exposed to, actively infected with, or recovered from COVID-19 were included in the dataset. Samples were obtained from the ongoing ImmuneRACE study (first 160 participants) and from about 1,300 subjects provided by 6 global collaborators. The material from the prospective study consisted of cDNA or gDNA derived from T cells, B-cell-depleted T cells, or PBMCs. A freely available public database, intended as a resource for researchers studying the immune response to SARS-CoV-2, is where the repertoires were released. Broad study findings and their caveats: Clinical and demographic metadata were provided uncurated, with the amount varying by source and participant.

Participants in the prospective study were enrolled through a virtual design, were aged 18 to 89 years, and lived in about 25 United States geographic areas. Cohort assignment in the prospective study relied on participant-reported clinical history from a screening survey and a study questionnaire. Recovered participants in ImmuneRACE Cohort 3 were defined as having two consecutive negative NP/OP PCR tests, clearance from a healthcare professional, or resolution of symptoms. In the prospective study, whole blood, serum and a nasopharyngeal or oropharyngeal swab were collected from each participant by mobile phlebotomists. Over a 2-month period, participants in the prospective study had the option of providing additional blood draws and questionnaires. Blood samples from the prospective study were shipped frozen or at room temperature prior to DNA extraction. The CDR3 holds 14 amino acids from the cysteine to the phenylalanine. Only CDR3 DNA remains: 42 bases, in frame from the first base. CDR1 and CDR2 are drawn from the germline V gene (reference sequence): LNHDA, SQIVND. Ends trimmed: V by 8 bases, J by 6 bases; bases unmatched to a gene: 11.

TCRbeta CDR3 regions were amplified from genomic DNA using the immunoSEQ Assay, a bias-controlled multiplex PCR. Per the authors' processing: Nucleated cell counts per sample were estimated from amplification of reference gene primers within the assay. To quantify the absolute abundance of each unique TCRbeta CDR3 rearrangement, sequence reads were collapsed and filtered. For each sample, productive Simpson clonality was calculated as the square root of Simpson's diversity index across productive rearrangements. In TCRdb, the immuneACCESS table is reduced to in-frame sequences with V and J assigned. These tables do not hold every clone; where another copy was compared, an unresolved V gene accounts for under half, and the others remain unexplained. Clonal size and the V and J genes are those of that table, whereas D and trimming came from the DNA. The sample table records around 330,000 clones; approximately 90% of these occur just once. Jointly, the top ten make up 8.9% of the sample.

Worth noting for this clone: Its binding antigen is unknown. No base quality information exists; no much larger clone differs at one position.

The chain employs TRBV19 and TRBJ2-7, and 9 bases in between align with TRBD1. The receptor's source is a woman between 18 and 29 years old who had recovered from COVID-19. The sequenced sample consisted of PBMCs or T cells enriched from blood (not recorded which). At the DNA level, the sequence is TGTGCCAGTGGCGCCGGGACAGGGATGGCCGAGCAGTACTTC. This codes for CASGAGTGMAEQYF. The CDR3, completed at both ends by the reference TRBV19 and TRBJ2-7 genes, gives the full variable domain DGGITQSPKYLFRKEGQNVTLSCEQNLNHDAMYWYRQDPGQGLRLIYYSQIVNDFQKGDIAEGYSVSREKKESFPLTVTSAQKNPTAFYLCASGAGTGMAEQYFGPGTRLTVT.